The 25 T cell receptor beta chains below were found in one sample sequenced in a study of a mutant IDH1 vaccine in newly diagnosed glioma. TCRdb keeps only in-frame clones here, not all; method: immunoSEQ multiplex PCR. The sample includes around 70,000 clones, about 87% of them seen just once. Time point meaning: week 35, safety follow-up. Every vaccination contained 300 ug of the mutant IDH1 20-mer peptide and was paired with topical imiquimod. These receptors lack a known antigen. The specimen was PBMCs, collected from a glioma patient whose treatment included an IDH1 peptide vaccine. These receptor sequences come from a man aged 30-40 years with glioma.

J is TRBJ2-7 and V is TRBV4-1; the D is unclear. The CDR3 runs to 13 residues. Between the trimmed V and J ends, which lost 1 base and 3 bases, there was a span of 7 bases. CDR1 and CDR2 (germline): MGHRA, YSYEKL. The CDR3 protein is CASSQGLLYEQYF. The CDR3 DNA is TGCGCCAGCAGCCAAGGACTCCTCTACGAGCAGTACTTC.

V and J are TRBV19 and TRBJ1-5; D remains unclear. Germline-derived CDR1 and CDR2 are LNHDA and SQIVND (reference sequence). V lost 4 bases and J lost 2, with 9 bases in between. This CDR3 comprises 14 residues. The CDR3 spells CASSNSVGNQPQHF. The CDR3 nucleotides are TGTGCCAGTAGTAATTCAGTTGGCAATCAGCCCCAGCATTTT.

The rearrangement uses TRBV7-2 and TRBJ2-5; 11 bases agree with TRBD1. Germline values: CDR1 SGHTA, CDR2 FQGNSA. This CDR3 has 16 amino acids. V trimming: 1 base; J trimming: 4 bases; junction bases outside the gene matches: 5. CDR3 region: CASSLGPGTGGETQYF. The CDR3 nucleotides are TGTGCCAGCAGCTTAGGCCCCGGGACAGGGGGAGAGACCCAGTACTTC.

The gene calls are TRBV7-2 and TRBJ1-1; 7 bases match TRBD1. Germline values: CDR1 SGHTA, CDR2 FQGNSA. The V and J ends lost 5 bases and 2 bases, in that order; junction bases with no gene match: 5. CDR3 length equals 14 residues. The CDR3 nucleotides are TGTGCCAGCAGCCAAGGGACAGTCAACACTGAAGCTTTCTTT. It codes for CASSQGTVNTEAFF.

In nucleotides, the CDR3 is TGTGCCAGCAGCAGCCGGGCGGATACGCAGTATTTT. Translating gives CASSSRADTQYF. The V gene is TRBV6-1, the J gene TRBJ2-3; no firm D call. The germline gives CDR1 MNHNS, CDR2 SASEGT. V lost 6 bases and J 6 bases, leaving 10 bases between the germline ends. The CDR3 contains 12 residues.

This chain connects TRBV27 to TRBJ1-1; no definite D call. The CDR3 runs to 13 residues. V lost 6 bases and J lost 2, with 10 bases in between. The germline V gene encodes CDR1 MNHEY and CDR2 SMNVEV (reference sequence). The DNA for the CDR3 is TGTGCCAGCAGCTTTCGACCAAACACTGAAGCTTTCTTT. It specifies CASSFRPNTEAFF.

The V call is TRBV10-2, the J call TRBJ1-2, with D possibly being TRBD1 (6 bases). The V gene's germline CDR1 is WSHSY and CDR2 SAAADI. Trimming cost V 0 bases and J 11 bases, with 19 bases left between them. This CDR3 is 15 amino acids long. CDR3 sequence reads: CASSESSLPRGGYTF. CDR3 DNA: TGCGCCAGCAGTGAGTCCTCTCTCCCTCGAGGGGGGTACACCTTC.

The chain uses TRBV4-1 and TRBJ2-3, with 8 bases lining up with TRBD2. V shed 3 bases, J shed 2 bases, and the junction held 13 bases outside the gene matches. CDR1 and CDR2 from the germline V gene are MGHRA and YSYEKL. There are 18 residues in the CDR3. The CDR3 loop reads CASSHPPGGVVDTDTQYF. Here the CDR3 DNA reads TGCGCCAGCAGCCATCCCCCGGGGGGGGTCGTAGACACAGATACGCAGTATTTT.

This chain uses TRBV4-3 with TRBJ2-7, with D possibly being TRBD2 (5 bases). Germline V gives CDR1 LGHNA, CDR2 YSLEER. Trimming stripped 0 bases from V and 3 bases from J, with 12 bases between. The CDR3 extends over 15 amino acids. CDR3 loop: CASSQERRKDYEQYF. For the CDR3, the DNA is TGCGCCAGCAGCCAAGAACGGAGGAAGGACTACGAGCAGTACTTC.

The count of this clone is one. The gene calls are TRBV27 and TRBJ1-6, with D hard to call. The CDR3 length is 14 residues. V was pared by 1 base and J by 6 bases, with 7 bases between. Per the germline V gene, CDR1 is MNHEY and CDR2 is SMNVEV (reference sequence). The CDR3 reads CASSLWSANSPLHF. The CDR3 bases are TGTGCCAGCAGTTTATGGTCAGCTAATTCACCCCTCCACTTT.

This clone occurred a few times. The chain joins TRBV11-3 to TRBJ2-2, with TRBD2 identical over 12 bases. Trimming took 2 bases from V and 6 from J; bases not matched to a gene: 4. This CDR3 has 16 residues. CDR1 is SGHNT, CDR2 YENEEA, per germline. The CDR3 DNA sequence: TGTGCCAGCAGCTTATGGACTAGCGGGAAGGCCGGGGAGCTGTTTTTT. Translating gives CASSLWTSGKAGELFF.

CDR3 in amino acids: CASSRTSGGLNEQFF. The CDR3 bases are TGTGCCAGCAGCCGGACTAGCGGGGGGTTGAATGAGCAGTTCTTC. The chain combines TRBV7-2 with TRBJ2-1; 14 nucleotides align to TRBD2. V shed 5 bases and J 7 bases; nucleotides not matched to a gene: 4. This CDR3 is built from 15 residues. Germline V gene data show CDR1 as SGHTA and CDR2 as FQGNSA.

The CDR3 DNA sequence: TGCGCCAGCACGGTGACTAGCAATCAGCCCCAGCATTTT. Its protein is CASTVTSNQPQHF. The J gene is TRBJ1-5, the V gene TRBV10-2; no reliable D call. This CDR3 region has 13 residues. Germline V gene sequence: CDR1 WSHSY, CDR2 SAAADI. V was shortened by 7 bases and J by 0 bases, with 7 bases between the two germline ends.

The chain combines TRBV19 with TRBJ2-5; tentatively, D is TRBD1 or TRBD2 (5 bases each). Germline values: CDR1 LNHDA, CDR2 SQIVND (reference sequence). The CDR3 covers 14 residues. V lost 4 bases and J lost 1, with 10 bases in between. In DNA, the CDR3 is TGTGCCAGTAGTAGTCCGGGACGCCAAGAGACCCAGTACTTC. This encodes CASSSPGRQETQYF. The full variable domain, rest sourced from reference TRBV19 and TRBJ2-5, is DGGITQSPKYLFRKEGQNVTLSCEQNLNHDAMYWYRQDPGQGLRLIYYSQIVNDFQKGDIAEGYSVSREKKESFPLTVTSAQKNPTAFYLCASSSPGRQETQYFGPGTRLLVL.

J is TRBJ2-5 and V is TRBV4-1, with 8 positions matching TRBD1. The trim removed 1 base at V and 6 bases at J, leaving 13 bases unmatched. The CDR3 contains 17 residues. Germline V gene lookup returns CDR1 MGHRA and CDR2 YSYEKL. Here the CDR3 DNA reads TGCGCCAGCAGCCAAGGTAGCGGACAGGGATCGCTTAAGACCCAGTACTTC. Its translation: CASSQGSGQGSLKTQYF.

This clone was found a few times. The rearrangement joins TRBV7-3 to TRBJ1-6; 8 nucleotides align to TRBD1. J lost 6 bases, V lost 5 bases, and 3 bases had no gene match. The V gene's germline CDR1 is SGHTA and CDR2 FQGTGA. The CDR3 loop spans 14 amino acids. The CDR3 DNA reads as TGTGCCAGCAGCCGGACAGGGCCTAATTCACCCCTCCACTTT. Protein product: CASSRTGPNSPLHF.

V and J are TRBV11-2 and TRBJ2-1; D unclear. Germline V gives CDR1 SGHAT, CDR2 FQNNGV. The CDR3 is made up of 13 amino acids. V was trimmed by 4 bases and J by 9 bases, leaving 13 bases between them. The CDR3 nucleotides read TGTGCCAGCAGCTCCGCAAGCGTGGCTGAGCAGTTCTTC. Residues: CASSSASVAEQFF.

V gene TRBV5-1 combines with J gene TRBJ2-5; TRBD1 agrees at 8 bases. The DNA end is more similar to TRBJ2-7, so the J call may be wrong. The CDR3 has 15 residues. From germline, CDR1 is SGHRS and CDR2 YFSETQ. CDR3 in DNA: TGCGCCAGCAGCCTTCAGGGGGCGAGCTCCTACGAGCAGTACTTC. The encoded protein is CASSLQGASSYEQYF.

This chain connects TRBV13 to TRBJ2-7; 7 positions agree with TRBD1. From germline, CDR1 is PRHDT and CDR2 FYEKMQ (reference sequence). Trimming took 3 bases from V and 3 from J; bases not matched to a gene: 2. The CDR3 has 13 amino acids. The CDR3: CASSFGTVYEQYF. The CDR3 DNA reads as TGTGCCAGCAGCTTCGGGACAGTCTACGAGCAGTACTTC.

The table lists this clone with a few counts. The genes are TRBV5-1 and TRBJ1-3, with D possibly being TRBD1 (5 bases). The CDR3 totals 16 residues. CDR1 SGHRS and CDR2 YFSETQ come from the germline V gene. Between the trimmed V and J ends, which lost 0 bases and 4 bases, there was a span of 14 bases. In DNA, the CDR3 is TGCGCCAGCAGCTTGGCCGGGACCTCTTCGGGAAACACCATATATTTT. Its translation is CASSLAGTSSGNTIYF.

The CDR3: CASSLEGAEAFF. In DNA, the CDR3 is TGCGCCAGCAGCTTAGAGGGTGCTGAAGCTTTCTTT. The rearrangement uses TRBV5-1 and TRBJ1-1; the D is unclear. In germline, CDR1 is SGHRS, CDR2 YFSETQ. The CDR3 runs to 12 residues. The V and J ends lost 2 bases and 6 bases respectively, with 8 bases between them.

The J gene is TRBJ2-3, the V gene TRBV18, with D maybe TRBD2 (5 bases). CDR3 length: 15 amino acids. The germline gives CDR1 KGHSH, CDR2 LQKENI. Deletions cut 3 bases from V and 2 bases from J, with 12 bases between. CDR3: CASSPRTSLTDTQYF. CDR3 DNA sequence: TGTGCCAGCTCACCTCGGACTTCCCTCACAGATACGCAGTATTTT.

The genes are TRBV28 and TRBJ2-2, with 8 bases aligning to TRBD1. Trimming removed 1 base from V and 5 bases from J; junction bases left unmatched: 3. The CDR3 has 15 residues. Germline loops: CDR1 MDHEN, CDR2 SYDVKM. The CDR3: CASSLYRGVTGELFF. The CDR3 nucleotides read TGTGCCAGCAGTTTATACAGGGGGGTTACCGGGGAGCTGTTTTTT.

V usage is TRBV6-5 and J usage is TRBJ2-7; D gene ambiguous. Germline-derived CDR1 and CDR2 are MNHEY and SVGAGI. CDR3 size: 11 residues. V dropped 0 bases and J dropped 11 bases, with 8 bases sitting between them. This chain's CDR3 is CASSYSGSEYF. CDR3 coding DNA: TGTGCCAGCAGTTACTCGGGATCAGAGTACTTC.

The rearrangement links TRBV6-5 to TRBJ2-5; 7 bases align to TRBD2. The CDR3 length is 12 residues. Looked up from germline, CDR1 is MNHEY and CDR2 is SVGAGI. V was clipped by 3 bases and J by 5 bases; unmatched bases: 0. As DNA, the CDR3 is TGTGCCAGCAGTTATAGCGGGGAGACCCAGTACTTC. Translating it yields CASSYSGETQYF.